Below are 15 T cell receptor beta chains sequenced from a single sample in a study of cytomegalovirus exposure and HLA in healthy donors. The PCR employed 60 Vbeta primers together with 13 Jbeta primers. This table comes from immunoSEQ multiplex PCR, and its TCRdb copy is limited to in-frame clones, with some not included. The table includes 170,000 or so clones, around 80% detected once. Sequencing was carried out using PBMCs. These receptors were collected from a woman in her forties in good health and CMV-seronegative.

This clone was detected a few times. This chain uses TRBV7-9 with TRBJ1-1; TRBD1 is a possible D gene (5 bases). CDR1 is SEHNR, CDR2 FQNEAQ, per germline (reference sequence). V lost 8 bases to trimming and J lost 2 bases, with 12 bases between them. This CDR3 has 13 residues. This CDR3 is CASLETDNTEAFF. The CDR3 nucleotides read TGTGCCAGCCTGGAGACAGACAACACTGAAGCTTTCTTT.

The V and J genes are TRBV5-1 and TRBJ2-7; the D gene is possibly TRBD2 (6 bases). Trimming removed 0 bases from V and 0 bases from J, with 10 bases in between. This CDR3 is 15 amino acids long. Germline V gives CDR1 SGHRS, CDR2 YFSETQ. The CDR3 sequence: CASSLAGGLSYEQYF. CDR3 bases: TGCGCCAGCAGCTTGGCCGGGGGTCTCTCCTACGAGCAGTACTTC.

The CDR3 reads CASSRDRAGNTIYF. The CDR3 coding sequence is TGTGCCAGCAGCCGGGACAGGGCGGGAAACACCATATATTTT. This chain links TRBV11-2 with TRBJ1-3; 9 nucleotides match TRBD1. Germline V lookup: CDR1 SGHAT, CDR2 FQNNGV. V lost 5 bases and J lost 4; bases outside the gene matches: 3. The CDR3 is 14 residues long.

V usage is TRBV6-1 and J usage is TRBJ1-2; possible D gene TRBD1, 5 bases. The CDR3 runs to 12 residues. From germline, CDR1 is MNHNS and CDR2 SASEGT. V lost 4 bases to trimming and J lost 7 bases, with 10 bases between them. CDR3 nucleotides: TGTGCCAGCAGTGGTGAAAGGGGTGGCTACACCTTC. Translating it yields CASSGERGGYTF.

The chain joins TRBV7-2 to TRBJ2-1, with 12 bases identical to TRBD2. Germline trimming cut 2 bases from V and 2 bases from J; bases unmatched to any gene: 1. CDR1 is SGHTA and CDR2 is FQGNSA in the germline V gene. CDR3 size: 16 residues. Written as DNA, the CDR3 is TGTGCCAGCAGCTTAAGACTAGCGGGAGCCTACAATGAGCAGTTCTTC. Translation: CASSLRLAGAYNEQFF. Together with reference TRBV7-2 and TRBJ2-1, the CDR3 gives the full variable domain: GAGVSQSPSNKVTEKGKDVELRCDPISGHTALYWYRQSLGQGLEFLIYFQGNSAPDKSGLPSDRFSAERTGGSVSTLTIQRTQQEDSAVYLCASSLRLAGAYNEQFFGPGTRLTVL.

This clone was detected only once. The chain has TRBV15 and TRBJ2-1; weak D call: TRBD1 (5 bases). In germline, CDR1 is LNHNV, CDR2 YYDKDF (reference sequence). V was clipped by 1 base and J by 7 bases, with 8 bases between them. The CDR3 totals 13 residues. For the CDR3, the DNA is TGTGCCACCAGCAGAGCTCCAGGGAATGAGCAGTTCTTC. Its translation: CATSRAPGNEQFF.

CDR3 DNA: TGTGCCAGCAGCTTTCCCGGTGACAGGGTGAATCCCCACACTGAAGCTTTCTTT. It yields the protein CASSFPGDRVNPHTEAFF. The V call is TRBV5-4, the J call TRBJ1-1, with TRBD1 identical over 7 bases. The V segment lost 2 bases and the J segment 3 bases; nucleotides outside the gene matches: 16. The CDR3 covers 18 residues. Germline V gene lookup returns CDR1 SGHNT and CDR2 YYREEE (reference sequence).

CDR3 in DNA: TGTGCCACCAGCAGAGATAGGACGGGAAGCTCCTATAATTCACCCCTCCACTTT. As protein: CATSRDRTGSSYNSPLHF. The rearrangement joins TRBV15 to TRBJ1-6, with D hard to call. The V end lost 0 bases, the J end lost 0 bases, and 12 bases lay between the germline ends. Germline V gene data show CDR1 as LNHNV and CDR2 as YYDKDF (reference sequence). The CDR3 is 18 amino acids.

The V call is TRBV7-6, the J call TRBJ2-3; TRBD1 is a possible D gene (6 bases). Trimming shortened V by 3 bases and J by 3 bases, and 13 bases separated the two germline ends. Per the germline V gene, CDR1 is SGHVS and CDR2 is FNYEAQ. CDR3 length: 15 amino acids. CDR3 sequence (DNA): TGTGCCAGCAGCTTTTCAGGGGACCGAACAGATACGCAGTATTTT. This codes for CASSFSGDRTDTQYF.

The CDR3: CASSTWTSGTYNEQFF. Written as DNA, the CDR3 is TGTGCCAGCAGTACGTGGACTAGCGGGACTTACAATGAGCAGTTCTTC. The chain couples TRBV28 to TRBJ2-1; 12 positions agree with TRBD2. Germline V CDR1 and CDR2: MDHEN, SYDVKM. The V gene end was trimmed by 5 bases and the J gene end by 4 bases; junction bases not matched to a gene: 6. The CDR3 covers 16 residues.

This chain links TRBV5-4 with TRBJ2-7; 12 bases agree with TRBD2. Unmatched junction bases numbered 4, after V lost 4 bases and J lost 2 bases. The CDR3 runs to 15 residues. Germline values: CDR1 SGHNT, CDR2 YYREEE (reference sequence). The CDR3 DNA sequence: TGTGCCAGCAGCCCGCGGACTAGCGGGGCCTACGAGCAGTACTTC. Amino acids: CASSPRTSGAYEQYF.

This clone was detected only a few times. V is TRBV6-5 and J is TRBJ2-7, with a tentative D call TRBD2 (5 bases). V was clipped by 8 bases and J by 1 base, with 12 bases between them. The germline V gene has CDR1 MNHEY and CDR2 SVGAGI. The CDR3 loop spans 13 amino acids. For the CDR3, the DNA is TGTGCCAGCTGGCGAGGGAGTTCCTACGAGCAGTACTTC. Its protein product is CASWRGSSYEQYF.

This rearrangement joins TRBV7-6 to TRBJ2-7, with 7 bases aligning to TRBD1. The CDR3 consists of 13 residues. The V gene end was trimmed by 5 bases and the J gene end by 3 bases; junction bases not matched to a gene: 4. The germline gives CDR1 SGHVS, CDR2 FNYEAQ. The CDR3 reads CASSQGQLYEQYF. CDR3 bases: TGTGCCAGCAGCCAGGGACAGCTCTACGAGCAGTACTTC. Based on the CDR3 plus reference TRBV7-6 and TRBJ2-7, the full variable domain is GAGVSQSPRYKVTKRGQDVALRCDPISGHVSLYWYRQALGQGPEFLTYFNYEAQQDKSGLPNDRFSAERPEGSISTLTIQRTEQRDSAMYRCASSQGQLYEQYFGPGTRLTVT.

This clone was recorded once. The chain recombines TRBV11-2 with TRBJ1-4, with TRBD1 identical over 10 bases. Germline CDR1 and CDR2: SGHAT and FQNNGV. CDR3 length: 15 amino acids. V was pared by 4 bases and J by 7 bases, with 6 bases of the junction left unmatched. CDR3 protein: CASSSSDRGLEKLFF. The CDR3 bases are TGTGCCAGCAGCTCCTCCGACAGGGGGCTTGAAAAACTGTTTTTT.

This chain connects TRBV4-3 to TRBJ1-2, with 7 nucleotides matching TRBD1. Germline values: CDR1 LGHNA, CDR2 YSLEER. This CDR3 contains 16 residues. After removal of 3 bases from V and 4 bases from J, the junction contained 11 bases not matched to a gene. This CDR3 is CASSHNRGSGGYGYTF. The CDR3, as DNA: TGCGCCAGCAGCCATAACAGGGGTTCAGGCGGCTATGGCTACACCTTC.